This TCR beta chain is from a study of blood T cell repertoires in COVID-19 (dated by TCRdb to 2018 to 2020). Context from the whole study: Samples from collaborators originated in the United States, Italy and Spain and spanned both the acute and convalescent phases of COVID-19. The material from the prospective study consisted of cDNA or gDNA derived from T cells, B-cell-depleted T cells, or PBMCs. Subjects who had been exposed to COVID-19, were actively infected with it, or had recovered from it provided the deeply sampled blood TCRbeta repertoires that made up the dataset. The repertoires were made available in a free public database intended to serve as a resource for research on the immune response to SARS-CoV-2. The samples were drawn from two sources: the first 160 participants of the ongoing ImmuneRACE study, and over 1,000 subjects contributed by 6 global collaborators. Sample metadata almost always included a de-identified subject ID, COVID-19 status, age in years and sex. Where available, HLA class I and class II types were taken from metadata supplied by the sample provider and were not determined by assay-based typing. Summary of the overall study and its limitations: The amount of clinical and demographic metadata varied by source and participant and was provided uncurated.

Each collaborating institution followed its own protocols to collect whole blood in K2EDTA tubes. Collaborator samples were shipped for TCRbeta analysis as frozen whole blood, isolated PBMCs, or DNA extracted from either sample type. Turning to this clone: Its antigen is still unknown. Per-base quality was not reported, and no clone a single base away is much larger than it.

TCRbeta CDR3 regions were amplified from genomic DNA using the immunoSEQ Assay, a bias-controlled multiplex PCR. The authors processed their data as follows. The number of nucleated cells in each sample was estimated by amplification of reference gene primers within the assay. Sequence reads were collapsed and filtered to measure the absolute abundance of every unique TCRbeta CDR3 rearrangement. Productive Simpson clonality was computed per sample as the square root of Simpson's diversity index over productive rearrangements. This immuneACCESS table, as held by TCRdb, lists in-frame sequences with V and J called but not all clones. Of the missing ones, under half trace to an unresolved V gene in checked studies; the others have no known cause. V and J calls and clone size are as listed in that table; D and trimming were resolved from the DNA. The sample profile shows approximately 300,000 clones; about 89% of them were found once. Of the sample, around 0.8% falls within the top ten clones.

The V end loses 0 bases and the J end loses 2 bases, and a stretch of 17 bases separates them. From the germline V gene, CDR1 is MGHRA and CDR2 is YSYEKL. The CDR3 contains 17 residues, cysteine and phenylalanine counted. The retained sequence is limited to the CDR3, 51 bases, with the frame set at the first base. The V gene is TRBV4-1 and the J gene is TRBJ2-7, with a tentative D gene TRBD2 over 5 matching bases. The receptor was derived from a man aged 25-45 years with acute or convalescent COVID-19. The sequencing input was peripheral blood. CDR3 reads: CASSQEITRPDPYEQYF. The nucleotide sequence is TGCGCCAGCAGCCAAGAAATAACTAGGCCCGACCCCTACGAGCAGTACTTC.